What follows are 31 T cell receptor beta chains derived from one specimen sequenced in a study of blood T cells in healthy people across ages. Alongside a J-beta primer mix, a sample-barcoded 5' primer served in a second PCR lasting about 7 to 12 cycles. Using its own MiXCR run on the 5' RACE reads, TCRdb lists one record per CDR3 protein. Of roughly 730,000 distinct CDR3 sequences in the sample, just over 55% are singletons; the top ten hold 25% to 30%. Source material: blood. Receptors were obtained from a man aged 35-49 years in good health.

This rearrangement joins TRBV11-2 to TRBJ1-4, with D unresolved. The CDR3 length is 16 residues. V lost 4 bases to trimming and J lost 7 bases, with 19 bases between them. Germline V gene data show CDR1 as SGHAT and CDR2 as FQNNGV. The CDR3 region has the DNA TGTGCCAGCAGCTCGCGGAGCGGCGGGCGGGGTGAAAAACTGTTTTTT. Residues: CASSSRSGGRGEKLFF.

This sequence joins TRBV6-5 and TRBJ2-1; maybe TRBD2 (7 bases). Per the germline V gene, CDR1 is MNHEY and CDR2 is SVGAGI. Trimming left V 2 bases short and J 7 bases short, with 12 bases between. This CDR3 is 14 amino acids long. In DNA form, the CDR3 reads TGTGCCAGCAGTTACCAGGGAGGGGGGAATGAGCAGTTCTTC. Its translation: CASSYQGGGNEQFF.

The chain uses TRBV20-1 and TRBJ2-1; 9 bases line up with TRBD2. Germline CDR1 DFQATT, CDR2 SNEGSKA (reference sequence). The CDR3 runs to 16 residues. J gave up 4 bases and V 0 bases, and 7 bases lay outside the gene matches. The CDR3 coding sequence is TGCAGTGCTAGAGACGCGAAGCGGGGGGATTACAATGAGCAGTTCTTC. Amino acid sequence: CSARDAKRGDYNEQFF.

To note about this clonotype: At one end, the junction sequence differs from germline, possibly due to a read error. The rearrangement links TRBV12-3 or TRBV12-4 to TRBJ2-3; maybe TRBD2 (5 bases). This CDR3 has 15 residues. In DNA form, the CDR3 reads TGTACCAGCAGCCGGGAAAACCTAAGCACAGATACGCAGTATTTT. The encoded protein is CTSSRENLSTDTQYF.

Worth noting for this clonotype: Since a much larger clone is just one base distant, this may be a read error. The rearrangement links TRBV12-3 or TRBV12-4 to TRBJ2-3; 11 bases are shared with TRBD1. This CDR3 spans 15 amino acids. V was pared by 7 bases and J by 4 bases, with 7 bases of the junction left unmatched. In DNA form, the CDR3 reads TGTGCCAGCAAATGGACAGGGGGCATGGCAGATACGCAGTATTTT. It translates to CASKWTGGMADTQYF.

The chain employs TRBV5-1 and TRBJ2-1; 15 bases agree with TRBD2. CDR1 SGHRS and CDR2 YFSETQ come from the germline V gene. Germline trimming cut 4 bases from V and 6 bases from J; bases unmatched to any gene: 8. The CDR3 totals 17 residues. The CDR3 loop reads CASSRTSGGGLRNEQFF. The DNA of the CDR3 is TGCGCCAGCAGCCGGACTAGCGGGGGGGGATTACGCAATGAGCAGTTCTTC.

The chain joins TRBV9 to TRBJ2-5; no clear D. Germline CDR1 SGDLS, CDR2 YYNGEE. This CDR3 has 16 amino acids. Trimming stripped 2 bases from V and 5 bases from J, with 19 bases between. The CDR3 region has the DNA TGTGCCAGCAGCGTGAGGAGCCATCTGGGGTTGGAGACCCAGTACTTC. Translated, it gives CASSVRSHLGLETQYF. Supplemented by reference TRBV9 and TRBJ2-5, the full variable domain reads DSGVTQTPKHLITATGQRVTLRCSPRSGDLSVYWYQQSLDQGLQFLIQYYNGEERAKGNILERFSAQQFPDLHSELNLSSLELGDSALYFCASSVRSHLGLETQYFGPGTRLLVL.

There are a few counts of this clonotype. The V gene is TRBV10-3, the J gene TRBJ2-7; tentatively, D is TRBD2 (6 bases). Trimming removed 7 bases at V and 5 bases at J, with 18 bases between. This CDR3 contains 14 residues. The V gene's germline CDR1 is ENHRY and CDR2 SYGVKD. In nucleotides, the CDR3 is TGTGCCATCAAAGAGGAGGGGAAGAGGAACGAGCAGTACTTC. Its protein product is CAIKEEGKRNEQYF.

This chain uses TRBV21-1 with TRBJ1-1; the tabulated D call, TRBD1, remains unverified against the DNA. TRBV21-1 is a pseudogene. This CDR3 region has 15 residues. The CDR3 DNA follows: TGTGCCACCCTAGTAAAGACAGGGAGGGGGACTGAAGCTTTCTTT. It translates to CATLVKTGRGTEAFF.

The chain carries TRBV9 and TRBJ1-2; perhaps TRBD1 as D (6 bases). V was pared by 2 bases and J by 7 bases, with 18 bases between. The CDR3 runs 15 residues. Germline values: CDR1 SGDLS, CDR2 YYNGEE. In DNA, the CDR3 is TGTGCCAGCAGCGTGGGGGCAGAGGGGGACTGTGGCTACACCTTC. It is translated as CASSVGAEGDCGYTF.

This chain joins TRBV11-3 and TRBJ1-1; D is perhaps TRBD1 (5 bases). CDR1 is SGHNT, CDR2 YENEEA, per germline. V lost 5 bases, J lost 9 bases, and 19 bases lay in between. CDR3 size: 14 residues. The CDR3 protein is CASSPGTFDAKAFF. Written as DNA, the CDR3 is TGTGCCAGCAGCCCCGGGACTTTCGACGCAAAAGCTTTCTTT.

For the CDR3, the DNA is TGTGCCAGCAGTTTCCCCACAGGGGGTTTCACAGATACGCAGTATTTT. This codes for CASSFPTGGFTDTQYF. The chain combines TRBV12-3 or TRBV12-4 with TRBJ2-3; 8 bases are a match to TRBD1. The CDR3 is 16 amino acids. The V segment lost 3 bases and the J segment 2 bases; nucleotides outside the gene matches: 7.

The chain carries TRBV29-1 and TRBJ2-5; D perhaps matches TRBD1 (6 bases). The better agreement between TRBJ2-7 and the DNA end casts doubt on the J call. The CDR3 totals 13 residues. The germline V gene encodes CDR1 SQVTM and CDR2 ANQGSEA. CDR3 protein: CSVAPTGTCEQYF. In nucleotides, the CDR3 is TGCAGCGTGGCCCCAACAGGGACCTGCGAGCAGTACTTC.

This clonotype was seen a handful of times. The rearrangement joins TRBV7-6 to TRBJ1-2; the D is unclear. This CDR3 has 13 residues. Trimming shortened V by 8 bases and J by 9 bases, and 19 bases separated the two germline ends. Germline CDR1 reads SGHVS; CDR2 reads FNYEAQ. The CDR3 spells CASSPLTADRYTF. The CDR3 DNA reads as TGTGCCAGCTCCCCCCTCACGGCCGATCGCTACACCTTC.

This chain links TRBV12-3 or TRBV12-4 with TRBJ2-5, with D uncertain. Deletions cut 2 bases from V and 11 bases from J, with 15 bases between. The CDR3 runs to 13 residues. As DNA, the CDR3 is TGTGCCAGCAGTTTAAACGGGCGGACGGAGCAGTACTTC. Protein product: CASSLNGRTEQYF.

The chain employs TRBV10-3 and TRBJ1-2, with D possibly being TRBD1 (5 bases). The CDR3 consists of 22 residues. CDR1 is ENHRY and CDR2 is SYGVKD in the germline V gene. Trimming took off 0 bases at V and 2 bases at J, with 31 bases between the two ends. CDR3 region: CAISESIYGPGGKNKMNYGYTF. The CDR3 DNA is TGTGCCATCAGTGAGTCGATATACGGGCCGGGGGGGAAGAATAAGATGAACTATGGCTACACCTTC.

V usage is TRBV12-3 or TRBV12-4 and J usage is TRBJ1-2; 8 nucleotides line up with TRBD1. J lost 0 bases, V lost 6 bases, and 9 bases had no gene match. There are 16 residues in the CDR3. CDR3 protein: CASRAGQGHPNYGYTF. The DNA for the CDR3 is TGTGCCAGCAGGGCTGGACAGGGCCACCCTAACTATGGCTACACCTTC.

The genes are TRBV5-5 and TRBJ1-2; weak D call: TRBD1 (6 bases). V dropped 0 bases and J dropped 8 bases, with 26 bases sitting between them. CDR1 and CDR2 (germline): SGHKS, YYEKEE (reference sequence). This CDR3 has 18 residues. The CDR3 spells CASSLDHVGTPNTGGYTF. The CDR3 DNA sequence: TGTGCCAGCAGCTTGGATCACGTCGGGACACCGAACACCGGGGGCTACACCTTC.

This clonotype was counted ten times or more. The CDR3 reads CASSPGETGELFF. In DNA, the CDR3 is TGTGCCAGCAGTCCAGGAGAAACCGGGGAGCTGTTTTTT. The chain uses TRBV6-2 or TRBV6-3 and TRBJ2-2; no reliable D call. Deletions cut 5 bases from V and 5 bases from J, with 9 bases between. The CDR3 has 13 amino acids. Germline loops: CDR1 MNHEY, CDR2 SVGEGT.

Only a few counts were recorded for this clonotype. CDR3 nucleotide sequence: TGCAGCGTTGAAGGGGGTCAAGGCGAGCAGTACTTC. Its translation: CSVEGGQGEQYF. The gene calls are TRBV29-1 and TRBJ2-5; D uncertain. The DNA end favors TRBJ2-7, so the J call may be wrong. Germline CDR1 and CDR2: SQVTM and ANQGSEA. The CDR3 is 12 residues long.

V gene TRBV24-1 combines with J gene TRBJ2-2; 9 nucleotides align to TRBD2. Trimming took 0 bases from V and 0 from J; bases not matched to a gene: 4. This CDR3 has 18 amino acids. Germline V lookup: CDR1 KGHDR, CDR2 SFDVKD. CDR3 bases: TGTGCCACCAGTGATTTGAAGACTAGCGGCTCGAACACCGGGGAGCTGTTTTTT. This sequence encodes CATSDLKTSGSNTGELFF.

V gene TRBV28 combines with J gene TRBJ2-1; the D is unclear. This CDR3 has 11 residues. The germline V and J ends were trimmed by 5 bases and 10 bases, with 9 bases remaining between them. CDR1 is MDHEN, CDR2 SYDVKM, per germline. The CDR3 loop is CASSLDLEQFF. In DNA, the CDR3 is TGTGCCAGCAGTCTAGATTTAGAGCAGTTCTTC.

The gene calls are TRBV29-1 and TRBJ1-2; no definite D call. This CDR3 is 12 amino acids long. Per germline, CDR1 SQVTM and CDR2 ANQGSEA. V gave up 3 bases and J gave up 1 base, with 6 bases separating them. CDR3 DNA sequence: TGCAGCGTTGAGCCAGATAACTATGGCTACACCTTC. Its protein product is CSVEPDNYGYTF.

The chain recombines TRBV12-3 or TRBV12-4 with TRBJ2-7; D remains unclear. The CDR3 is 13 amino acids. V dropped 6 bases and J dropped 4 bases, with 13 bases sitting between them. CDR3 nucleotides: TGTGCCAGCAGGGCGATAGGGATGTACGAGCAGTACTTC. Protein product: CASRAIGMYEQYF.

In its sample, this clonotype was seen once. The V gene is TRBV20-1, the J gene TRBJ1-5; D not resolved. The CDR3 loop spans 17 amino acids. From germline, CDR1 is DFQATT and CDR2 SNEGSKA (reference sequence). V gave up 0 bases and J gave up 0 bases, with 15 bases separating them. CDR3 sequence (DNA): TGCAGTGCTAGAGATTTTCGACGGACTAATAGCAATCAGCCCCAGCATTTT. It specifies CSARDFRRTNSNQPQHF.

The chain has TRBV30 and TRBJ2-5; TRBD2 agrees at 11 bases. The trim removed 4 bases at V and 6 bases at J, leaving 7 bases unmatched. The germline V gene has CDR1 GTSNPN and CDR2 SVGIG (reference sequence). CDR3 length: 14 amino acids. The CDR3 loop is CAWNVAGGPKTQYF. CDR3 nucleotide sequence: TGTGCCTGGAATGTAGCGGGGGGGCCTAAGACCCAGTACTTC.

The V and J genes are TRBV4-2 and TRBJ2-1; D is perhaps TRBD2 (6 bases). The CDR3 spans 16 residues. The germline V gene has CDR1 LGHNA and CDR2 YNFKEQ. The V gene lost 4 bases and the J gene lost 6 bases, with 19 bases spanning the gap. CDR3: CASSPAMRDGGNEQFF. The CDR3 coding sequence is TGTGCCAGCAGCCCAGCCATGCGGGATGGGGGCAATGAGCAGTTCTTC.

V gene TRBV27 combines with J gene TRBJ1-2; unclear D gene. V lost 3 bases and J lost 4, with 15 bases in between. Germline values: CDR1 MNHEY, CDR2 SMNVEV (reference sequence). The CDR3 has 15 amino acids. Written as DNA, the CDR3 is TGTGCCAGCAGTTTTACGTCCCACGGGAGCTATGGCTACACCTTC. Its protein is CASSFTSHGSYGYTF.

This clonotype was observed a handful of times. The chain carries TRBV12-3 or TRBV12-4 and TRBJ2-1, with 10 bases aligning to TRBD2. V gave up 6 bases and J gave up 6 bases; unmatched junction bases: 8. CDR3 length: 15 amino acids. CDR3 amino acids: CASSPWVAGGNEQFF. As DNA, the CDR3 is TGTGCCAGCAGCCCCTGGGTAGCGGGAGGCAATGAGCAGTTCTTC.

The chain links TRBV29-1 to TRBJ2-1, with TRBD1 as a possible D gene (6 bases). Germline V gives CDR1 SQVTM, CDR2 ANQGSEA. V dropped 6 bases and J dropped 6 bases, with 15 bases sitting between them. The CDR3 has 13 amino acids. The CDR3: CSVQGPNGNEQFF. CDR3 DNA: TGCAGCGTACAGGGTCCCAATGGCAATGAGCAGTTCTTC.

The chain is built from TRBV9 and TRBJ2-5; D is undetermined. The germline V gene encodes CDR1 SGDLS and CDR2 YYNGEE. The CDR3 covers 12 residues. V was pared by 1 base and J by 5 bases, with 6 bases between. CDR3 coding DNA: TGTGCCAGCAGCGTAAACTGGGAGACCCAGTACTTC. Translating it yields CASSVNWETQYF.